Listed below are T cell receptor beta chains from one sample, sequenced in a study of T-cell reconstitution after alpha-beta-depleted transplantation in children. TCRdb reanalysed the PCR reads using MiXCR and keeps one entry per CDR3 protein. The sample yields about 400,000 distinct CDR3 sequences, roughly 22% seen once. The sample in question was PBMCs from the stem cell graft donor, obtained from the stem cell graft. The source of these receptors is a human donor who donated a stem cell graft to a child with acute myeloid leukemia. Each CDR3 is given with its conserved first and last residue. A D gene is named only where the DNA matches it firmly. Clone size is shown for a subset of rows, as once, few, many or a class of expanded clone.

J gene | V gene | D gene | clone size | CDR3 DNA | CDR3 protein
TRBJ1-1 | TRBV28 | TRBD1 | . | TGTGCCAGCAGTTTTAGGGGGCCGACTGAAGCTTTCTTT | CASSFRGPTEAFF
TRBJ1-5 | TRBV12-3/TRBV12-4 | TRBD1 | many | TGTGCCAGCAGCTACGCCGGGACAGAGAATCAGCCCCAGCATTTT | CASSYAGTENQPQHF
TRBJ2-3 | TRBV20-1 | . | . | TGCAGTCCGAGGGCCTGGGCAGATACGCAGTATTTT | CSPRAWADTQYF
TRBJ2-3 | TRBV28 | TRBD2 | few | TGTGCCAGCAGACCTAGCGGGAGGGGTGTGCAGTATTTT | CASRPSGRGVQYF
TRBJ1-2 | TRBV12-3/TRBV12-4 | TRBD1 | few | TGTGCCAGCAGTTTATTCCCAGGGGGTGGCTATGGCTACACCTTC | CASSLFPGGGYGYTF
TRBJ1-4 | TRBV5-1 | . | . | TGCGCCAGCAGCTTGACTACGGCAGGGTCAAGTGAAAAACTGTTTTTT | CASSLTTAGSSEKLFF
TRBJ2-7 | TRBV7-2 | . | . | TGTGCCAGCAGCTTTTGGCAGGGCAGCTCCTACGAGCAGTACTTC | CASSFWQGSSYEQYF
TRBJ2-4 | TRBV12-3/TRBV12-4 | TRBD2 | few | TGTGCCAGCGGGACTATCGGAAACATTCAGTACTTC | CASGTIGNIQYF
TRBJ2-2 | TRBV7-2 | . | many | TGTGCCAGCAGCTTAGTTAGACAAGTGGCCGGGGAGCTGTTTTTT | CASSLVRQVAGELFF
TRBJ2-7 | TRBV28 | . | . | TGTGCCAGCAGCCAAACAGGGAGCGAGGAGCAGTACTTC | CASSQTGSEEQYF
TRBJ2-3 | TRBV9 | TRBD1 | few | TGTGCCAGCGGGGACAGTCACACAGATACGCAGTATTTT | CASGDSHTDTQYF
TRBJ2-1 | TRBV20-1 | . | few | TGCAGTGCTAGAGATGGGCCCTTCGCGGATGAGCAGTTCTTC | CSARDGPFADEQFF
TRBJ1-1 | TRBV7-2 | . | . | TGTGCCAGCAGCCTCGGGGGGTGGGACACTGAAGCTTTCTTT | CASSLGGWDTEAFF
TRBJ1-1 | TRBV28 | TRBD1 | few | TGTGCCAGCAGTCCTGGGGTCGACAGGGTGGCTTTCTTT | CASSPGVDRVAFF
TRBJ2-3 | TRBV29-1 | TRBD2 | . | TGCAGCGTTGACGTGAGCGGGAGAGCGGGTGATACGCAGTATTTT | CSVDVSGRAGDTQYF
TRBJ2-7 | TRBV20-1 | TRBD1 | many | TGCAGTGCTGTGGGCCAGGGGGCCGGCGAGCAGTACTTC | CSAVGQGAGEQYF
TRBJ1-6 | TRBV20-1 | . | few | TGCAGTGCTAGAGATGGCAGAGCCTCCTATAATTCACCCCTCCACTTT | CSARDGRASYNSPLHF
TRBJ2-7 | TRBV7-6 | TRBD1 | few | TGTGCCAGCAGCCCGGGACAGTTTCCCTACGAGCAGTACTTC | CASSPGQFPYEQYF
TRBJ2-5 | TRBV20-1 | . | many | TGCAGTGCTAGATGGGAGACCCAGTACTTC | CSARWETQYF
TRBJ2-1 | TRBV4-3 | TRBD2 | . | TGCGCCAGCAGCCAAGATACAACCTCCTCTAGCGGGGTAAACAATGAGCAGTTCTTC | CASSQDTTSSSGVNNEQFF
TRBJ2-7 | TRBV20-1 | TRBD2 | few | TGCAGTGCGTCTAGCGGGTTCCCCTACGAGCAGTACTTC | CSASSGFPYEQYF
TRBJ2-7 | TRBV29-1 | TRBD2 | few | TGCAGCGGGATACTAGCGGGAGGGCCCGAGCAGTACTTC | CSGILAGGPEQYF
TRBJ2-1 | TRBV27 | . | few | TGTGCCAGCAGTTCCCCCGGGCGAAGTACCTACAATGAGCAGTTCTTC | CASSSPGRSTYNEQFF
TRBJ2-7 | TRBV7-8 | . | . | TGTGCCAGCAGCCCTGGACATAGAGCCTACGAGCAGTACTTC | CASSPGHRAYEQYF
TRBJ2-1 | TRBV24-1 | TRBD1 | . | TGTGCCACCAGTAAACCCCGGGACAGGGGCGATGAGCAGTTCTTC | CATSKPRDRGDEQFF
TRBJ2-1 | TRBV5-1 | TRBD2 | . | TGCGCCAGCAGCTTTAGCGGGAGGGCGTCCTACAATGAGCAGTTCTTC | CASSFSGRASYNEQFF
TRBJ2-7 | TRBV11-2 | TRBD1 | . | TGTGCCAGCAGAAGGGGGACAGGGTTTCCTTCTTTC | CASRRGTGFPSF
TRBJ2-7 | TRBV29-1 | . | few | TGCAGCGTTAAGGACAGAGTGGCCTACGAGCAGTACTTC | CSVKDRVAYEQYF
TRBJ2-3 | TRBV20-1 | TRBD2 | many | TGCAGTGCTAGAGCGGGAGGGCCCCTAGATACGCAGTATTTT | CSARAGGPLDTQYF
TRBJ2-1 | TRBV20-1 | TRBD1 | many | TGCAGTGCTGCCGGGACAGGAGCCTACAATGAGCAGTTCTTC | CSAAGTGAYNEQFF